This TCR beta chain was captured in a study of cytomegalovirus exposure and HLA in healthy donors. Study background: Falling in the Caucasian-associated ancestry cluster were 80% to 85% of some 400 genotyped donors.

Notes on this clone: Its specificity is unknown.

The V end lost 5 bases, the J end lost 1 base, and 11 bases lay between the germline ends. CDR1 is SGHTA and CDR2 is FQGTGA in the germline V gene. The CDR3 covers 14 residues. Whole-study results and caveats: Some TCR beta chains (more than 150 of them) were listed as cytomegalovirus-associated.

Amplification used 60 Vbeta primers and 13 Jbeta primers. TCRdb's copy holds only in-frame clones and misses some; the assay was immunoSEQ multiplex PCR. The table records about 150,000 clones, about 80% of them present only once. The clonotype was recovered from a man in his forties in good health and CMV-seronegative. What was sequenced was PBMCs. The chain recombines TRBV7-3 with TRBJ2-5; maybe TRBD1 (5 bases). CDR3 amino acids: CASSPTGFQETQYF. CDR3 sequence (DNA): TGTGCCAGCAGCCCCACAGGATTCCAAGAGACCCAGTACTTC. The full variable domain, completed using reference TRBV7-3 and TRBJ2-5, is GAGVSQTPSNKVTEKGKYVELRCDPISGHTALYWYRQSLGQGPEFLIYFQGTGAADDSGLPNDRFFAVRPEGSVSTLKIQRTERGDSAVYLCASSPTGFQETQYFGPGTRLLVL.